One and the same sample provided the 23 T cell receptor beta chains below, sequenced in a study of molecular identifiers for immune sequencing clone quantification. One entry per CDR3 protein results from TCRdb running MiXCR on the PCR reads. Of around 100,000 distinct CDR3 sequences in the sample, roughly 38% were seen once. The sample was naive CD8+ T cells from blood, with Jurkat cell RNA spiked in. Stated subset: FACS-sorted CD8+CD4-CCR7+CD45RA+ naive T cells. The receptor source for this set is a human donor in good health. Some libraries in this study had Jurkat cell RNA spiked in.

This clonotype appeared many times. This chain joins TRBV28 and TRBJ1-5; maybe TRBD1 (6 bases). CDR1 MDHEN and CDR2 SYDVKM come from the germline V gene. V was clipped by 6 bases and J by 8 bases, with 20 bases between them. CDR3 length equals 15 residues. The CDR3 reads CASSPQAFRGKPQHF. The CDR3 DNA follows: TGTGCCAGCAGCCCCCAAGCTTTCAGGGGAAAGCCCCAGCATTTT.

This clonotype was counted a few times. This sequence joins TRBV5-5 and TRBJ2-3; D unclear. CDR1 and CDR2 from the germline V gene are SGHKS and YYEKEE (reference sequence). The CDR3 has 14 amino acids. V shed 1 base and J shed 5 bases, with 11 bases lying between them. CDR3 sequence (DNA): TGTGCCAGCAGCTTGTGGGAATCGGGAGATACGCAGTATTTT. Translated: CASSLWESGDTQYF. Drawing the rest from reference TRBV5-5 and TRBJ2-3, the complete variable domain is DAGVTQSPTHLIKTRGQQVTLRCSPISGHKSVSWYQQVLGQGPQFIFQYYEKEERGRGNFPDRFSARQFPNYSSELNVNALLLGDSALYLCASSLWESGDTQYFGPGTRLTVL.

The chain links TRBV27 to TRBJ2-7; the match to TRBD2 covers 12 bases. The CDR3 has 17 amino acids. V lost 3 bases to trimming and J lost 4 bases; unmatched junction nucleotides: 10. Germline V CDR1 and CDR2: MNHEY, SMNVEV (reference sequence). The DNA for the CDR3 is TGTGCCAGCAGTTTCCAGCGACTAGCGGGAGTGTGGTACGAGCAGTACTTC. This gives the protein CASSFQRLAGVWYEQYF.

The chain employs TRBV6-1 and TRBJ1-4; D is unclear. With 7 bases removed from V and 14 bases from J, the gap between germline ends came to 17 bases. CDR3 length: 12 amino acids. Germline V gene lookup returns CDR1 MNHNS and CDR2 SASEGT. The CDR3 is CASTTWATSLFF. CDR3 in DNA: TGTGCCAGCACTACCTGGGCTACTTCGCTGTTTTTT.

This clonotype was seen a single time. The J gene is TRBJ2-5, the V gene TRBV28; D is unclear. CDR1 is MDHEN and CDR2 is SYDVKM in the germline V gene. Trimming shortened V by 6 bases and J by 1 base, and 12 bases separated the two germline ends. The length of the CDR3 is 14 residues. CDR3 coding DNA: TGTGCCAGCAGACTCCCGGGTGGCCAAGAGACCCAGTACTTC. Protein sequence: CASRLPGGQETQYF.

This clonotype was seen only a few times. The genes are TRBV18 and TRBJ2-2; D remains unclear. This CDR3 is 12 amino acids long. V shed 1 base and J shed 4 bases, with 1 base lying between them. Germline V gene lookup returns CDR1 KGHSH and CDR2 LQKENI. Written as DNA, the CDR3 is TGTGCCAGCTCACCACTCACCGGGGAGCTGTTTTTT. This gives the protein CASSPLTGELFF. The full variable domain, completed using reference TRBV18 and TRBJ2-2, is NAGVMQNPRHLVRRRGQEARLRCSPMKGHSHVYWYRQLPEEGLKFMVYLQKENIIDESGMPKERFSAEFPKEGPSILRIQQVVRGDSAAYFCASSPLTGELFFGEGSRLTVL.

V usage is TRBV29-1 and J usage is TRBJ2-1; the D call may be TRBD1 or TRBD2 (6 bases each). The CDR3 spans 16 residues. The germline V gene encodes CDR1 SQVTM and CDR2 ANQGSEA. Deletions cut 2 bases from V and 1 base from J, with 15 bases between. CDR3 coding DNA: TGCAGCGTTGAAAATACAGGGACTCGGTCCTACAATGAGCAGTTCTTC. It translates to CSVENTGTRSYNEQFF.

This clonotype was seen only a few times. CDR3 protein: CASSAQGALQPQHF. For the CDR3, the DNA is TGTGCCAGCAGCGCACAGGGGGCGCTTCAGCCCCAGCATTTT. The rearrangement joins TRBV25-1 to TRBJ1-5; TRBD1 agrees at 9 bases. Germline trimming cut 6 bases from V and 6 bases from J; bases unmatched to any gene: 6. Germline CDR1 and CDR2: MGHDK and SYGVNS. The CDR3 spans 14 residues.

For this clonotype: Germline and junction disagree at one end, which may indicate a read error. The chain combines TRBV28 with TRBJ2-7; D is perhaps TRBD1 (5 bases). There are 13 residues in the CDR3. CDR1 is MDHEN, CDR2 SYDVKM, per germline. The CDR3 reads CGSSPGYSLEQYF. CDR3 nucleotides: TGTGGCAGCAGCCCAGGGTATTCTCTCGAGCAGTACTTC.

This clonotype was seen many times. The chain employs TRBV18 and TRBJ2-5; 7 bases are a match to TRBD1. The CDR3 has 14 residues. V trimming: 4 bases; J trimming: 3 bases; junction bases outside the gene matches: 5. Germline V gene data show CDR1 as KGHSH and CDR2 as LQKENI. The CDR3 DNA sequence: TGTGCCAGCTCACGCCGACAGGGCAAAGAGACCCAGTACTTC. As protein: CASSRRQGKETQYF.

The chain joins TRBV7-3 to TRBJ2-1; 13 bases align to TRBD2. V shed 6 bases and J 1 base; nucleotides not matched to a gene: 9. This CDR3 is built from 18 residues. CDR1 is SGHTA, CDR2 FQGTGA, per germline. The CDR3: CASSKDAGLAGSYNEQFF. The CDR3 DNA reads TGTGCCAGCAGTAAGGACGCGGGACTAGCGGGATCCTACAATGAGCAGTTCTTC.

Of note for this clonotype: This clone may be a read error of a much larger clone one base away. This chain connects TRBV10-3 to TRBJ2-3; weak D call: TRBD2 (5 bases). Germline V gene sequence: CDR1 ENHRY, CDR2 SYGVKD. This CDR3 comprises 15 residues. Here the CDR3 reads CAISEARASTATQYF. The CDR3 DNA sequence: TGTGCCATCAGTGAGGCGAGGGCTAGCACAGCTACGCAGTATTTT.

The chain links TRBV19 to TRBJ1-4; the D gene is possibly TRBD1 (5 bases). V was pared by 5 bases and J by 2 bases, with 12 bases between. Looked up from germline, CDR1 is LNHDA and CDR2 is SQIVND (reference sequence). This CDR3 comprises 15 residues. The CDR3 spells CASSPQGLTNEKLFF. The CDR3 DNA reads as TGTGCCAGTAGTCCCCAGGGCCTTACTAATGAAAAACTGTTTTTT.

This chain uses TRBV7-3 with TRBJ2-1; D is possibly TRBD2 (6 bases). The CDR3 has 12 residues. CDR1 SGHTA and CDR2 FQGTGA come from the germline V gene. Deletions cut 2 bases from V and 7 bases from J, with 6 bases between. CDR3 region: CASSLRGNEQFF. CDR3 DNA: TGTGCCAGCAGCTTACGGGGGAATGAGCAGTTCTTC.

This clonotype has just a few counts. This rearrangement joins TRBV12-3 or TRBV12-4 to TRBJ2-3, with no clear D. CDR3 length: 15 residues. V was clipped by 3 bases and J by 0 bases, with 10 bases between them. CDR3 amino acids: CASSLLSHSTDTQYF. CDR3 nucleotide sequence: TGTGCCAGCAGTTTGCTGTCACACAGCACAGATACGCAGTATTTT.

This clonotype was observed once. The CDR3 nucleotides read TGTGCCAGTTTCTGGGAGGAGAGCTCCTACGAGCAGTACTTC. Its protein product is CASFWEESSYEQYF. The chain uses TRBV28 and TRBJ2-7; D is possibly TRBD2 (6 bases). V was shortened by 9 bases and J by 0 bases, with 15 bases between the two germline ends. Germline CDR1 MDHEN, CDR2 SYDVKM. The CDR3 loop spans 14 amino acids.

This clonotype has just a few counts. The chain couples TRBV19 to TRBJ2-7; 11 nucleotides align to TRBD2. Germline trimming cut 5 bases from V and 3 bases from J; bases unmatched to any gene: 6. Germline CDR1 reads LNHDA; CDR2 reads SQIVND (reference sequence). The CDR3 sequence is 15 residues long. CDR3 region: CASSEPGLAVYEQYF. The CDR3 DNA is TGTGCCAGTAGTGAACCGGGACTAGCGGTCTACGAGCAGTACTTC.

This chain connects TRBV5-4 to TRBJ2-2; maybe TRBD1 (6 bases). The CDR3 totals 14 residues. From germline, CDR1 is SGHNT and CDR2 YYREEE (reference sequence). V lost 2 bases to trimming and J lost 7 bases, with 12 bases between them. The CDR3 spells CASSFSLQGGELFF. The CDR3 coding sequence is TGTGCCAGCAGCTTCAGCTTACAGGGCGGGGAGCTGTTTTTT. Drawing the rest from reference TRBV5-4 and TRBJ2-2, the complete variable domain is ETGVTQSPTHLIKTRGQQVTLRCSSQSGHNTVSWYQQALGQGPQFIFQYYREEENGRGNFPPRFSGLQFPNYSSELNVNALELDDSALYLCASSFSLQGGELFFGEGSRLTVL.

The chain carries TRBV9 and TRBJ2-3, with 10 bases aligning to TRBD2. The CDR3 has 14 amino acids. V was pared by 4 bases and J by 4 bases, with 3 bases of the junction left unmatched. From germline, CDR1 is SGDLS and CDR2 YYNGEE. The CDR3: CASSLSGRADTQYF. Here the CDR3 DNA reads TGTGCCAGCAGCCTCAGCGGGAGGGCAGATACGCAGTATTTT. Full variable domain (rest looked up from reference TRBV9 and TRBJ2-3): DSGVTQTPKHLITATGQRVTLRCSPRSGDLSVYWYQQSLDQGLQFLIQYYNGEERAKGNILERFSAQQFPDLHSELNLSSLELGDSALYFCASSLSGRADTQYFGPGTRLTVL.

V gene TRBV13 combines with J gene TRBJ2-5; D is perhaps TRBD2 (6 bases). This CDR3 is 14 amino acids long. From germline, CDR1 is PRHDT and CDR2 FYEKMQ (reference sequence). The germline V and J ends were trimmed by 1 base and 4 bases, with 10 bases remaining between them. The DNA for the CDR3 is TGTGCCAGCAGCTTAGCGGGAGTTGGAGAGACCCAGTACTTC. Its protein product is CASSLAGVGETQYF.

At least ten counts were recorded for this clonotype. The V call is TRBV29-1, the J call TRBJ2-3, with D possibly TRBD2 on 6 matching bases. The CDR3 totals 13 residues. Germline values: CDR1 SQVTM, CDR2 ANQGSEA. Trimming stripped 5 bases from V and 2 bases from J, with 11 bases between. The CDR3 DNA reads as TGCAGCGTTCCGGGAGAAAACACAGATACGCAGTATTTT. As protein: CSVPGENTDTQYF.

This clonotype was seen at least ten times. The chain joins TRBV6-5 to TRBJ1-5, with D possibly being TRBD1 (5 bases). V lost 6 bases to trimming and J lost 9 bases, with 18 bases between them. Germline loops: CDR1 MNHEY, CDR2 SVGAGI. The CDR3 is made up of 14 amino acids. The CDR3 loop reads CASREIGARAPQHF. The CDR3 DNA follows: TGTGCCAGCAGAGAAATCGGGGCGCGGGCGCCCCAGCATTTT.

Concerning this clonotype itself: Given the absence of the conserved phenylalanine or tryptophan at the CDR3 end, a read error is likely. This chain links TRBV7-9 with TRBJ2-7, with D unclear. In germline, CDR1 is SEHNR, CDR2 FQNEAQ (reference sequence). The ends were cut back, 1 base at V and 4 bases at J, with 8 bases in the middle. The CDR3 sequence is 13 residues long. The CDR3 coding sequence is TGTGCCAGCAGCTTAGAGGACCGGTACGAGCAGTACATC. Residues: CASSLEDRYEQYI.